The next 20 T cell receptor beta chains were all read from a single sample in a study of identical twins. MiXCR was run by TCRdb on the 5' RACE reads, yielding one entry per CDR3 protein. This sample has 350,000 to 600,000 distinct CDR3 sequences; about 14% occur once, and the top ten carry around 0.52%. These records were also assigned to another study, of yellow fever vaccine responses in identical twins.

The sequenced sample consisted of CD4+ T cells sorted from blood. These receptors came from a woman younger than 30 in good health.

This clonotype has only a few counts. The rearrangement uses TRBV28 and TRBJ1-5, with TRBD1 matching over 8 bases. Germline CDR1 and CDR2: MDHEN and SYDVKM. This CDR3 contains 16 residues. V shed 7 bases, J shed 1 base, and the junction held 9 bases outside the gene matches. The DNA of the CDR3 is TGTGCCAGCACCGCCCCGGGACAGGCGAGCAATCAGCCCCAGCATTTT. Residues: CASTAPGQASNQPQHF.

This chain joins TRBV20-1 and TRBJ2-3, with D tentatively TRBD1 (6 bases). The CDR3 loop spans 16 amino acids. Trimming cost V 7 bases and J 3 bases, with 23 bases left between them. CDR1 and CDR2 (germline): DFQATT, SNEGSKA (reference sequence). This CDR3 reads CSVTMAQGPETDTQYF. The DNA of the CDR3 is TGCAGTGTTACAATGGCGCAGGGGCCTGAGACAGATACGCAGTATTTT.

The CDR3 loop reads CASTTTEQETQYF. The CDR3 DNA follows: TGTGCCAGCACCACGACAGAGCAAGAGACCCAGTACTTC. The genes are TRBV5-4 and TRBJ2-5, with D perhaps TRBD1 (5 bases). Germline values: CDR1 SGHNT, CDR2 YYREEE (reference sequence). This CDR3 spans 13 amino acids. V dropped 6 bases and J dropped 2 bases, with 11 bases sitting between them.

This clonotype was observed a few times. The chain couples TRBV11-2 to TRBJ2-1; 8 positions match TRBD2. The V and J ends lost 1 base and 7 bases, in that order; junction bases with no gene match: 15. The CDR3 has 18 residues. Germline V gene data show CDR1 as SGHAT and CDR2 as FQNNGV. For the CDR3, the DNA is TGTGCCAGCAGCTTAGTCAGCAGCGGGAGAGTTTCGGAGAATGAGCAGTTCTTC. Translated: CASSLVSSGRVSENEQFF.

The rearrangement joins TRBV28 to TRBJ2-7; D is perhaps TRBD1 (6 bases). CDR1 is MDHEN, CDR2 SYDVKM, per germline. V was pared by 6 bases and J by 1 base, with 16 bases between. The CDR3 runs to 15 residues. The CDR3 loop reads CASSETGLGSYEQYF. CDR3 sequence (DNA): TGTGCCAGCAGCGAGACAGGTTTAGGGTCCTACGAGCAGTACTTC.

This clonotype was recorded a few times. The chain combines TRBV5-8 with TRBJ2-1; no clear D. This CDR3 has 10 residues. Germline CDR1 SGHTS, CDR2 YDEGEE. Trimming left V 5 bases short and J 10 bases short, with 7 bases between. For the CDR3, the DNA is TGTGCCAGCAGTTCCTTAGAGCAGTTCTTC. Translation: CASSSLEQFF.

This clonotype has a handful of counts. V usage is TRBV7-6 and J usage is TRBJ2-3; 9 nucleotides line up with TRBD2. The CDR3 length is 16 residues. Germline loops: CDR1 SGHVS, CDR2 FNYEAQ. Trimming at V came to 3 bases and at J to 5 bases, leaving 9 bases not matched to a gene. CDR3 in DNA: TGTGCCAGCAGCTTTGGGCTAGCGGGAAATCAAGATACGCAGTATTTT. It codes for CASSFGLAGNQDTQYF.

The table lists this clonotype with a few counts. V usage is TRBV20-1 and J usage is TRBJ2-3; the D gene is possibly TRBD2 (5 bases). The germline V gene encodes CDR1 DFQATT and CDR2 SNEGSKA (reference sequence). There are 13 residues in the CDR3. The CDR3 protein is CRAGGPSTDTQYF. CDR3 nucleotides: TGCAGGGCCGGCGGGCCTAGCACAGATACGCAGTATTTT.

This clonotype has more than one count but fewer than ten. The chain is built from TRBV7-2 and TRBJ1-6; perhaps TRBD1 as D (5 bases). The germline gives CDR1 SGHTA, CDR2 FQGNSA. The V gene lost 5 bases and the J gene lost 14 bases, with 19 bases spanning the gap. This CDR3 comprises 14 residues. The CDR3 spells CASSQGRERLSLHF. DNA for the CDR3: TGTGCCAGCAGCCAAGGCAGGGAAAGGCTTTCCCTCCACTTT.

The table lists this clonotype with a few counts. The rearrangement links TRBV20-1 to TRBJ2-2, with TRBD1 matching over 8 bases. This CDR3 has 12 residues. The germline V gene encodes CDR1 DFQATT and CDR2 SNEGSKA (reference sequence). V lost 7 bases and J lost 6; bases outside the gene matches: 4. DNA of the CDR3: TGCAGTGGGAAGACAGGGGCCGGGGAGCTGTTTTTT. Amino acid sequence: CSGKTGAGELFF.

The chain is built from TRBV28 and TRBJ2-1, with D unclear. Germline V CDR1 and CDR2: MDHEN, SYDVKM. The ends were cut back, 6 bases at V and 6 bases at J, with 21 bases in the middle. This CDR3 has 16 amino acids. The CDR3 nucleotides are TGTGCCAGCAGGCAATGGGCGTCTTCGAAGGGCAATGAGCAGTTCTTC. It yields the protein CASRQWASSKGNEQFF.

This clonotype was observed a few times. The chain carries TRBV7-2 and TRBJ2-7; a possible D gene is TRBD2 (6 bases). In germline, CDR1 is SGHTA, CDR2 FQGNSA. Trimming cost V 0 bases and J 2 bases, with 11 bases left between them. This CDR3 comprises 15 residues. CDR3 DNA: TGTGCCAGCAGCTTAGCGTCGACTAGTACCTACGAGCAGTACTTC. Its protein is CASSLASTSTYEQYF. Full variable domain (missing parts from reference TRBV7-2 and TRBJ2-7): GAGVSQSPSNKVTEKGKDVELRCDPISGHTALYWYRQSLGQGLEFLIYFQGNSAPDKSGLPSDRFSAERTGGSVSTLTIQRTQQEDSAVYLCASSLASTSTYEQYFGPGTRLTVT.

This chain uses TRBV6-4 with TRBJ2-4; no clear D gene. The germline V and J ends were trimmed by 3 bases and 6 bases, with 12 bases remaining between them. Germline V gives CDR1 MRHNA, CDR2 SNTAGT. The CDR3 has 14 amino acids. In DNA, the CDR3 is TGTGCCAGCAGTGAGGCTGCGGAAGGAAACATTCAGTACTTC. This encodes CASSEAAEGNIQYF.

The V and J genes are TRBV20-1 and TRBJ2-2, with D possibly being TRBD1 (6 bases). Germline V gene lookup returns CDR1 DFQATT and CDR2 SNEGSKA (reference sequence). The CDR3 spans 14 residues. Trimming cost V 5 bases and J 6 bases, with 16 bases left between them. CDR3 sequence: CSAPERNRAGELFF. In DNA form, the CDR3 reads TGCAGTGCTCCTGAGAGGAACAGGGCCGGGGAGCTGTTTTTT.

This clonotype was seen a few times. This chain connects TRBV4-3 to TRBJ2-5; 7 bases map to TRBD1. The CDR3 is 15 amino acids. The germline V gene has CDR1 LGHNA and CDR2 YSLEER. V lost 2 bases and J lost 2; bases outside the gene matches: 5. The CDR3 coding sequence is TGCGCCAGCAGCCAATTACAGGGGTTTCAAGAGACCCAGTACTTC. Translation gives CASSQLQGFQETQYF.

The rearrangement uses TRBV4-1 and TRBJ2-7; TRBD2 matches at 14 bases. The junction had 13 bases not matched to a gene; V was cut back by 6 bases and J by 6 bases. The CDR3 extends over 17 amino acids. Germline CDR1 reads MGHRA; CDR2 reads YSYEKL. CDR3 protein: CASSQFPTSGRAGEQYF. Written as DNA, the CDR3 is TGCGCCAGCAGTCAATTCCCGACTAGCGGGAGGGCGGGCGAGCAGTACTTC.

This chain links TRBV3-1 with TRBJ2-3; 9 nucleotides align to TRBD2. Trimming cost V 4 bases and J 6 bases; bases outside gene matches: 11. This CDR3 has 16 residues. CDR1 and CDR2 (germline): LGHDT, YNNKEL (reference sequence). The CDR3 bases are TGTGCCAGCAGCCGGACTAGCGTTGGGTATGGGGATACGCAGTATTTT. Encoded protein: CASSRTSVGYGDTQYF.

In its sample, this clonotype was seen a few times. The chain is built from TRBV7-9 and TRBJ2-7; either TRBD1 or TRBD2 may fit D (5 bases each). CDR1 is SEHNR and CDR2 is FQNEAQ in the germline V gene (reference sequence). The V end lost 6 bases, the J end lost 2 bases, and 14 bases lay between the germline ends. This CDR3 spans 14 amino acids. The CDR3 region has the DNA TGTGCCAGCAGTCGGGGACGGGTGACCTACGAGCAGTACTTC. Protein sequence: CASSRGRVTYEQYF.

This clonotype was detected a few times. The chain couples TRBV20-1 to TRBJ1-1; D call uncertain. The germline V gene encodes CDR1 DFQATT and CDR2 SNEGSKA (reference sequence). There are 14 residues in the CDR3. Trimming shortened V by 0 bases and J by 1 base, and 9 bases separated the two germline ends. CDR3 DNA sequence: TGCAGTGCTAGAGAGCAGGAGGGGAACACTGAAGCTTTCTTT. Its protein is CSAREQEGNTEAFF.

This clonotype was seen only a few times. The chain combines TRBV10-2 with TRBJ1-4; no clear D gene. Trimming took off 4 bases at V and 5 bases at J, with 8 bases between the two ends. Germline CDR1 is WSHSY and CDR2 is SAAADI. The CDR3 has 13 amino acids. As DNA, the CDR3 is TGCGCCAGCAGTGGTGGAGGGAATGAAAAACTGTTTTTT. Residues: CASSGGGNEKLFF.